The 20 T cell receptor beta chains reported below all come from one sample, sequenced in a study of blood T cell repertoires in COVID-19. Profiling relied on immunoSEQ multiplex PCR, and the TCRdb table lists in-frame clones only, not all of them. This sample yields over 120,000 clones, of which roughly 82% are seen a single time; roughly 4.5% belongs to the top ten. The sample comprised peripheral blood. Every receptor here comes from a human donor in a cohort sampled during active COVID-19.

This clone was counted only a few times. The chain uses TRBV6-2 or TRBV6-3 and TRBJ2-2, with TRBD1 matching over 7 bases. Germline V gene sequence: CDR1 MNHEY, CDR2 SVGEGT. After removal of 4 bases from V and 4 bases from J, the junction contained 3 bases not matched to a gene. CDR3 length: 14 amino acids. Written as DNA, the CDR3 is TGTGCCAGCAGTTCGACAGGGAGCACCGGGGAGCTGTTTTTT. Translation: CASSSTGSTGELFF.

The gene calls are TRBV12-3 or TRBV12-4 and TRBJ1-4; D is unclear. Trimming removed 6 bases at V and 6 bases at J, with 11 bases between. The CDR3 consists of 13 residues. CDR3 region: CASSPSAYEKLFF. CDR3 in DNA: TGTGCCAGCAGCCCATCCGCGTATGAAAAACTGTTTTTT.

The V gene is TRBV11-2, the J gene TRBJ2-2, with 7 nucleotides matching TRBD1. J gave up 4 bases and V 6 bases, and 5 bases lay outside the gene matches. The CDR3 sequence is 14 residues long. Germline CDR1 is SGHAT and CDR2 is FQNNGV. The CDR3 reads CASRTPGGTGELFF. CDR3 in DNA: TGTGCCAGCAGAACCCCAGGGGGCACCGGGGAGCTGTTTTTT.

This chain links TRBV19 with TRBJ1-1, with 12 nucleotides matching TRBD1. This CDR3 has 17 residues. From germline, CDR1 is LNHDA and CDR2 SQIVND (reference sequence). Losses at the gene ends were 5 bases for V and 2 bases for J; bases not matched to a gene: 9. CDR3 bases: TGTGCCAGTAGTGCCCGGGACAGGGGGCGACCTAACACTGAAGCTTTCTTT. It codes for CASSARDRGRPNTEAFF.

V gene TRBV18 combines with J gene TRBJ2-1, with 11 positions matching TRBD2. This CDR3 contains 15 residues. The ends lost 2 bases at V and 9 bases at J; junction bases unmatched: 6. Germline CDR1 and CDR2: KGHSH and LQKENI. In DNA form, the CDR3 reads TGTGCCAGCTCACCAACTAGCGGGAGTTTAGTTGAGCAGTTCTTC. Its protein is CASSPTSGSLVEQFF.

The genes are TRBV24-1 and TRBJ2-1, with D unresolved. The CDR3 has 16 residues. The V end lost 3 bases, the J end lost 2 bases, and 13 bases lay between the germline ends. CDR1 is KGHDR, CDR2 SFDVKD, per germline. CDR3 loop: CATSDPRLVAYNEQFF. The CDR3, as DNA: TGTGCCACCAGTGATCCCCGGTTAGTGGCCTACAATGAGCAGTTCTTC.

The rearrangement links TRBV9 to TRBJ1-4; 7 bases map to TRBD1. J lost 6 bases, V lost 0 bases, and 8 bases had no gene match. The germline V gene has CDR1 SGDLS and CDR2 YYNGEE. CDR3 length: 16 residues. The CDR3 spells CASSVAPVGQYEKLFF. DNA of the CDR3: TGTGCCAGCAGCGTAGCTCCGGTGGGACAGTATGAAAAACTGTTTTTT.

This clone was detected a few times. This chain links TRBV5-4 with TRBJ1-5, with D uncertain. Trimming cost V 1 base and J 4 bases, with 12 bases left between them. CDR3 length equals 15 residues. Germline V gene lookup returns CDR1 SGHNT and CDR2 YYREEE (reference sequence). The CDR3 region is CASSLYGESNQPQHF. CDR3 nucleotides: TGTGCCAGCAGCTTGTACGGGGAAAGTAATCAGCCCCAGCATTTT.

In DNA form, the CDR3 reads TGTGCCAGCAGCCCCGGGGGGGGAACAGATACGCAGTATTTT. Translating gives CASSPGGGTDTQYF. The chain carries TRBV3-1 (or the pseudogene TRBV3-2) and TRBJ2-3; TRBD2 matches 8 bases. There are 14 residues in the CDR3. The trim removed 4 bases at V and 3 bases at J, leaving 3 bases unmatched. CDR1 is LGHDT and CDR2 is YNNKEL in the germline V gene (reference sequence).

The chain carries TRBV28 and TRBJ2-3; weak D call: TRBD2 (7 bases). V lost 3 bases to trimming and J lost 5 bases, with 15 bases between them. The CDR3 sequence is 15 residues long. In germline, CDR1 is MDHEN, CDR2 SYDVKM. Written as DNA, the CDR3 is TGTGCCAGCAGTTTCCTAGGGGGGGGCCAAGATACGCAGTATTTT. This gives the protein CASSFLGGGQDTQYF.

Here the CDR3 reads CASSPGQGATTNTEAFF. The CDR3 nucleotides are TGTGCCAGCAGCCCCGGACAGGGCGCTACGACGAACACTGAAGCTTTCTTT. This chain uses TRBV4-2 with TRBJ1-1; 8 nucleotides match TRBD1. CDR3 length: 17 amino acids. Per germline, CDR1 LGHNA and CDR2 YNFKEQ. V was pared by 4 bases and J by 1 base, with 11 bases of the junction left unmatched.

This clone was seen a few times. The rearrangement joins TRBV19 to TRBJ2-1; D not resolved. Germline CDR1 LNHDA, CDR2 SQIVND (reference sequence). The length of the CDR3 is 15 residues. Trimming stripped 7 bases from V and 8 bases from J, with 21 bases between. The CDR3 protein is CASTRRRQRGDEQFF. In DNA form, the CDR3 reads TGTGCCAGTACCCGCCGGCGGCAGCGTGGAGATGAGCAGTTCTTC.

This clone was found a few times. The chain couples TRBV7-9 to TRBJ1-4; maybe TRBD1 (6 bases). Trimming took off 6 bases at V and 8 bases at J, with 10 bases between the two ends. CDR3 size: 12 residues. In germline, CDR1 is SEHNR, CDR2 FQNEAQ (reference sequence). For the CDR3, the DNA is TGTGCCAGCAGTCCAGGGGCCGAAAAACTGTTTTTT. It translates to CASSPGAEKLFF.

The gene calls are TRBV7-3 and TRBJ2-5, with D hard to call. The CDR3 runs 14 residues. Germline values: CDR1 SGHTA, CDR2 FQGTGA. Between the trimmed V and J ends, which lost 1 base and 5 bases, there was a span of 11 bases. The CDR3 loop reads CASSLMGQAETQYF. The DNA for the CDR3 is TGTGCCAGCAGCTTAATGGGTCAGGCGGAGACCCAGTACTTC. The full variable domain, in which reference TRBV7-3 and TRBJ2-5 provide the parts outside the CDR3, is GAGVSQTPSNKVTEKGKYVELRCDPISGHTALYWYRQSLGQGPEFLIYFQGTGAADDSGLPNDRFFAVRPEGSVSTLKIQRTERGDSAVYLCASSLMGQAETQYFGPGTRLLVL.

This clone was counted once. CDR3 protein: CASSSTVPSPNTEAFF. The DNA of the CDR3 is TGTGCCAGCAGCTCAACCGTACCAAGCCCGAACACTGAAGCTTTCTTT. The chain couples TRBV5-5 to TRBJ1-1; D is unclear. Per germline, CDR1 SGHKS and CDR2 YYEKEE (reference sequence). V lost 3 bases to trimming and J lost 1 base, with 16 bases between them. The CDR3 runs 16 residues.

This clone was seen more than once but under ten times. The V gene is TRBV28, the J gene TRBJ2-6; 8 nucleotides match TRBD2. The CDR3 covers 18 residues. V was pared by 4 bases and J by 2 bases, with 10 bases of the junction left unmatched. Germline V gives CDR1 MDHEN, CDR2 SYDVKM. CDR3: CASSSQGAGVTGANVLTF. In DNA, the CDR3 is TGTGCCAGCAGTTCCCAGGGAGCGGGAGTAACTGGGGCCAACGTCCTGACTTTC.

V and J are TRBV6-6 and TRBJ2-7; 8 bases align to TRBD1. V lost 5 bases, J lost 2 bases, and 8 bases stayed unmatched. Germline CDR1 MNHNY, CDR2 SVGAGI (reference sequence). This CDR3 contains 15 residues. CDR3 coding DNA: TGTGCCAGCAGTCGAAACCCAGGGGGCGCCTACGAGCAGTACTTC. It codes for CASSRNPGGAYEQYF.

The rearrangement uses TRBV2 and TRBJ2-6, with 9 nucleotides matching TRBD1. Germline CDR1 is SNHLY and CDR2 is FYNNEI. The V gene end was trimmed by 7 bases and the J gene end by 1 base; junction bases not matched to a gene: 5. The CDR3 spans 16 residues. CDR3 loop: CASTGTGTSGANVLTF. For the CDR3, the DNA is TGTGCCAGCACCGGGACAGGGACTTCTGGGGCCAACGTCCTGACTTTC.

V is TRBV27 and J is TRBJ2-2, with 8 bases aligning to TRBD1. The V gene's germline CDR1 is MNHEY and CDR2 SMNVEV (reference sequence). With 4 bases clipped from V and 6 bases from J, the junction kept 10 bases outside the gene matches. This CDR3 region has 16 residues. CDR3 sequence reads: CASSSLGQGAAGELFF. CDR3 coding DNA: TGTGCCAGCAGTTCCTTGGGTCAGGGGGCCGCCGGGGAGCTGTTTTTT.

This clone was counted a few times. The rearrangement joins TRBV6-5 to TRBJ1-5, with D unresolved. Germline CDR1 and CDR2: MNHEY and SVGAGI. The V end lost 2 bases, the J end lost 1 base, and 9 bases lay between the germline ends. The CDR3 consists of 15 residues. CDR3 protein: CASSYPSASNQPQHF. CDR3 coding DNA: TGTGCCAGCAGTTACCCTAGTGCCAGCAATCAGCCCCAGCATTTT.